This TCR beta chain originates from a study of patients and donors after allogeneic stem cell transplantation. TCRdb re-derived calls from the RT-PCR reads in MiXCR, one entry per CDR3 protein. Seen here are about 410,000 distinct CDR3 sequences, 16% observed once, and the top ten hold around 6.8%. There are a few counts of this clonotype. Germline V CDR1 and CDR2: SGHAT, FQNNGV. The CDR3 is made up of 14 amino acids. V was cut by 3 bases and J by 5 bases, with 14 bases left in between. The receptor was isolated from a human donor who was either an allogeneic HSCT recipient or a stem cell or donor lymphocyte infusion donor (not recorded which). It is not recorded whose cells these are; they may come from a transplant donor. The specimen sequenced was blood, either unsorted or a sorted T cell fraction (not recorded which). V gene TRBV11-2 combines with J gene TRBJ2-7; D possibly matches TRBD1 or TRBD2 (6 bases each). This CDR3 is CASSFTGARDEQYF. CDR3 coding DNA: TGTGCCAGCAGCTTTACGGGGGCCCGGGACGAGCAGTACTTC.